This TCR beta chain is from a study of post-analysis software for immune sequencing data. Study results and limitations: Among a handful of TRBV segments more frequent in patients than controls were TRBV5-6, TRBV5-1 and TRBV20-1. Under F measure analysis, samples from one preparation batch co-clustered strongly.

A few counts support this clonotype. Its cognate antigen is unknown. TCR beta cDNA libraries included unique molecular identifiers. TCRdb reprocessed the PCR reads with MiXCR, giving one entry per CDR3 protein. The profile shows 250,000 to 300,000 distinct CDR3 sequences, 36% of them singletons. Germline loops: CDR1 SEHNR, CDR2 FQNEAQ (reference sequence). After removal of 1 base from V and 0 bases from J, the junction contained 11 bases not matched to a gene. The CDR3 covers 19 residues. The sequence was collected from a girl aged 10 to 17 with multiple sclerosis. Specimen: blood. The chain has TRBV7-9 and TRBJ2-1; 8 bases map to TRBD2. The CDR3 loop reads CASSLGGGIAGSSYNEQFF. Written as DNA, the CDR3 is TGTGCCAGCAGCTTAGGTGGGGGCATAGCGGGGAGCTCCTACAATGAGCAGTTCTTC.